The text below deals with one TCR beta chain. This sample is part of a study of blood T cell repertoires in COVID-19. Across the study: Some COVID-19 samples were acute and others convalescent; all came from the United States, Italy and Spain. Sample material is recorded as cDNA or gDNA derived from T cells, B-cell-depleted T cells, or PBMCs.

This CDR3 is 14 amino acids long. After removal of 4 bases from V and 5 bases from J, the junction contained 8 bases not matched to a gene. The germline V gene encodes CDR1 SGHRS and CDR2 YFSETQ. In the authors' methods: How many nucleated cells were present was estimated from reference gene primer amplification. The assay was immunoSEQ multiplex PCR, and TCRdb's table has in-frame clones only and misses some. V, J and clone size reflect that table, while D and trimming were determined from the DNA. The sample comprises around 55,000 clones, around nine tenths of which are singletons, and around 9.3% rests with the top ten.

V usage is TRBV5-1 and J usage is TRBJ2-7, with 8 bases fitting TRBD1. Sequencing was done on a sample of peripheral blood. The TCR was taken from a man aged 55 to 69 with active COVID-19. For the CDR3, the DNA is TGCGCCAGCAGCATAACAGGGGGTTCCCACGAGCAGTACTTC. It yields the protein CASSITGGSHEQYF.